Each of the 31 T cell receptor beta chains below was sequenced from the same sample in a study of T-cell reconstitution after alpha-beta-depleted transplantation in children. Preparing the TCRbeta library involved the use of unique molecular identifiers. TCRdb analysed the PCR reads with MiXCR anew, one entry per CDR3 protein. This table holds 500,000 to 650,000 distinct CDR3 sequences, about 10% found once. Here the sequenced sample was PBMCs, mostly from graft donor cells, taken 180 days after TCRalphabeta/CD19-depleted stem cell transplant. Receptors originate from a female patient aged 2 to 10 who had a stem cell transplant for aplastic anemia, so the T cells may come from the graft donor.

This chain connects TRBV30 to TRBJ2-1, with D hard to call. The V gene lost 5 bases and the J gene lost 7 bases, with 12 bases spanning the gap. CDR3 length: 12 amino acids. The germline V gene has CDR1 GTSNPN and CDR2 SVGIG (reference sequence). CDR3 sequence (DNA): TGTGCCTGGGTGGTAGTGGCGAATGAGCAGTTCTTC. Encoded protein: CAWVVVANEQFF.

This clonotype came up many times. V usage is TRBV20-1 and J usage is TRBJ2-3, with D possibly TRBD1 on 5 matching bases. From germline, CDR1 is DFQATT and CDR2 SNEGSKA (reference sequence). The CDR3 has 14 residues. V lost 3 bases and J lost 2, with 12 bases in between. CDR3 residues: CSARTEKSTDTQYF. DNA for the CDR3: TGCAGTGCTAGGACAGAGAAATCCACAGATACGCAGTATTTT.

In this sample, this clonotype turned up a few times. This chain connects TRBV24-1 to TRBJ2-1; D possibly matches TRBD1 or TRBD2 (5 bases each). This CDR3 comprises 15 residues. CDR1 is KGHDR, CDR2 SFDVKD, per germline. The V and J ends lost 1 base and 3 bases respectively, with 9 bases between them. The CDR3 is CATSDLARGYNEQFF. The CDR3 nucleotides read TGTGCCACCAGTGATTTAGCGAGGGGCTACAATGAGCAGTTCTTC.

This sequence joins TRBV20-1 and TRBJ2-7, with 9 bases aligning to TRBD2. The V and J ends lost 3 bases and 7 bases, in that order; junction bases with no gene match: 13. Germline V CDR1 and CDR2: DFQATT, SNEGSKA (reference sequence). This CDR3 has 15 residues. The CDR3 DNA reads as TGCAGTGCTAGTTCCTTAGCGGGGGCTACGGAGGAGCAGTACGTC. Protein product: CSASSLAGATEEQYV.

With regard to this clonotype: This may stem from a read error, because a much larger clone lies one nucleotide away. The chain has TRBV5-4 and TRBJ2-1; D is ambiguous. Germline values: CDR1 SGHNT, CDR2 YYREEE (reference sequence). The CDR3 has 15 residues. The CDR3 nucleotides read TGTGCCAGCAGCTTGGCGCTTAGCTCCTACAATGACCAGTTCTTC. It translates to CASSLALSSYNDQFF.

In this sample, this clonotype turned up a few times. The gene calls are TRBV5-1 and TRBJ1-2; the match to TRBD1 covers 7 bases. The length of the CDR3 is 14 residues. V gave up 0 bases and J gave up 4 bases; unmatched junction bases: 3. The germline V gene encodes CDR1 SGHRS and CDR2 YFSETQ. The CDR3 sequence is CASSLAWDSYGYTF. In nucleotides, the CDR3 is TGCGCCAGCAGCTTGGCCTGGGACAGCTATGGCTACACCTTC.

As concerns this clonotype: The junction and the germline gene differ at one end; a read error may be behind it. J is TRBJ1-1 and V is TRBV4-3, with TRBD1 matching over 7 bases. The CDR3 spans 16 residues. Germline values: CDR1 LGHNA, CDR2 YSLEER. The CDR3 protein is CASSEDQGGPNTEAFF. The CDR3 DNA reads TGCGCCAGCAGCGAAGACCAGGGGGGCCCGAACACTGAAGCTTTCTTT.

The chain combines TRBV5-1 with TRBJ2-1; TRBD2 agrees at 12 bases. The germline V gene encodes CDR1 SGHRS and CDR2 YFSETQ. The CDR3 is 21 residues long. V gave up 4 bases and J gave up 2 bases; unmatched junction bases: 19. In DNA form, the CDR3 reads TGCGCCAGCAGCCTGGTGACCCGGGGACTAGCGGGCGTTGGGACCTACAATGAGCAGTTCTTC. It encodes CASSLVTRGLAGVGTYNEQFF.

The chain links TRBV18 to TRBJ2-5, with 8 nucleotides matching TRBD2. In germline, CDR1 is KGHSH, CDR2 LQKENI. CDR3 length: 14 residues. The trim removed 6 bases at V and 4 bases at J, leaving 7 bases unmatched. The CDR3 loop reads CASSRGGNGETQYF. The CDR3 coding sequence is TGTGCCAGCTCCCGGGGGGGCAACGGAGAGACCCAGTACTTC.

At least ten counts were recorded for this clonotype. The V and J genes are TRBV20-1 and TRBJ2-1, with 10 bases matching TRBD2. CDR3 length: 15 amino acids. V dropped 7 bases and J dropped 2; count of bases not matched to a gene: 8. The V gene's germline CDR1 is DFQATT and CDR2 SNEGSKA (reference sequence). The CDR3 region has the DNA TGCAGTGGAACTAGCGGGGTACCGGCCTACAATGAGCAGTTCTTC. It encodes CSGTSGVPAYNEQFF.

This clonotype has only a few counts. This chain joins TRBV4-2 and TRBJ1-5; tentatively, D is TRBD1 (5 bases). The CDR3 runs 17 residues. CDR1 is LGHNA and CDR2 is YNFKEQ in the germline V gene. V was trimmed by 2 bases and J by 9 bases, leaving 23 bases between them. The CDR3 loop is CASSQFGRGIPIGPQHF. The CDR3 bases are TGTGCCAGCAGCCAATTCGGAAGGGGAATCCCAATTGGGCCCCAGCATTTT.

This clonotype was seen a few times. The rearrangement uses TRBV5-1 and TRBJ1-1, with D possibly matching TRBD1 (6 bases). Trimming took 0 bases from V and 5 from J, leaving 20 bases between them. The CDR3 totals 17 residues. The germline gives CDR1 SGHRS, CDR2 YFSETQ. The CDR3, as DNA: TGCGCCAGCAGCTTGGGCTCCGTGGCAGGGGTGCTGACTGAAGCTTTCTTT. The encoded protein is CASSLGSVAGVLTEAFF.

This clonotype turned up a few times. The genes are TRBV7-8 and TRBJ1-5; D not certain. Germline V gives CDR1 SGHVS, CDR2 FQNEAQ. V dropped 1 base and J dropped 0 bases, with 10 bases sitting between them. The CDR3 covers 16 residues. The CDR3 DNA follows: TGTGCCAGCAGCTTAGTTGCGGGCAATAGCAATCAGCCCCAGCATTTT. Its translation is CASSLVAGNSNQPQHF.

This clonotype came up a few times. The chain carries TRBV5-6 and TRBJ2-1; 16 bases map to TRBD2. With 4 bases clipped from V and 7 bases from J, the junction kept 14 bases outside the gene matches. Germline loops: CDR1 SGHDT, CDR2 YYEEEE. The CDR3 consists of 19 residues. In DNA form, the CDR3 reads TGTGCCAGCAGCCCCAGTCCCGGGACTAGCGGGAGGGCCGTAAATGAGCAGTTCTTC. It yields the protein CASSPSPGTSGRAVNEQFF.

Details on this clonotype: At one boundary the junction diverges from the germline segment, which might be a read error. This sequence joins TRBV20-1 and TRBJ2-7; 9 nucleotides align to TRBD2. This CDR3 is built from 15 residues. CDR1 is DFQATT and CDR2 is SNEGSKA in the germline V gene (reference sequence). CDR3 sequence reads: CCARSLAGISYEQYF. The CDR3 nucleotides read TGCTGTGCTAGAAGTCTAGCGGGAATTTCTTACGAGCAGTACTTC.

The J gene is TRBJ2-3, the V gene TRBV6-2 or TRBV6-3, with 7 bases lining up with TRBD2. Germline V gives CDR1 MNHEY, CDR2 SVGEGT. The CDR3 length is 16 residues. The V gene end was trimmed by 0 bases and the J gene end by 1 base; junction bases not matched to a gene: 4. The CDR3 region is CASSYSRAGRTDTQYF. In nucleotides, the CDR3 is TGTGCCAGCAGTTACTCACGAGCGGGACGCACAGATACGCAGTATTTT.

CDR3 sequence reads: CAISQRETGREQFF. The CDR3 coding sequence is TGTGCCATCAGCCAGCGGGAGACGGGGCGTGAGCAGTTCTTC. The rearrangement joins TRBV10-3 to TRBJ2-1; 8 bases fit TRBD2. From germline, CDR1 is ENHRY and CDR2 SYGVKD. The CDR3 loop spans 14 amino acids. The ends lost 6 bases at V and 9 bases at J; junction bases unmatched: 10.

The table lists this clonotype with many counts. The chain employs TRBV9 and TRBJ1-2; D is possibly TRBD1 (6 bases). In germline, CDR1 is SGDLS, CDR2 YYNGEE. There are 14 residues in the CDR3. The V gene lost 4 bases and the J gene lost 4 bases, with 14 bases spanning the gap. Here the CDR3 DNA reads TGTGCCAGCAGCACCGGACAGAGAGGCTATGGCTACACCTTC. Translating gives CASSTGQRGYGYTF.

The chain recombines TRBV11-2 with TRBJ2-7; 11 bases line up with TRBD2. The germline gives CDR1 SGHAT, CDR2 FQNNGV. This CDR3 comprises 18 residues. The V and J ends lost 5 bases and 9 bases, in that order; junction bases with no gene match: 21. CDR3 region: CASSPGTAGLAVLMGQYV. The CDR3 DNA follows: TGTGCCAGCAGCCCTGGGACAGCGGGACTAGCGGTATTAATGGGGCAGTACGTC.

This chain joins TRBV7-2 and TRBJ2-2; 11 nucleotides match TRBD2. Germline V gives CDR1 SGHTA, CDR2 FQGNSA. Trimming at V came to 1 base and at J to 1 base, leaving 2 bases not matched to a gene. The CDR3 is 17 residues long. The CDR3 loop reads CASSLVSGRENTGELFF. For the CDR3, the DNA is TGTGCCAGCAGCTTAGTTAGCGGGAGGGAGAACACCGGGGAGCTGTTTTTT.

This clonotype came up many times. The J gene is TRBJ2-7, the V gene TRBV6-2 or TRBV6-3; tentative D call: TRBD1 (6 bases). Germline V lookup: CDR1 MNHEY, CDR2 SVGEGT. V lost 2 bases and J lost 4, with 9 bases in between. The CDR3 length is 13 residues. This CDR3 is CASSYRGIYEQYF. The CDR3 nucleotides are TGTGCCAGCAGTTACAGGGGGATATACGAGCAGTACTTC.

This clonotype was recorded many times. V usage is TRBV11-3 and J usage is TRBJ2-1; TRBD2 matches 13 bases. With 4 bases clipped from V and 8 bases from J, the junction kept 5 bases outside the gene matches. The CDR3 is 15 amino acids. In germline, CDR1 is SGHNT, CDR2 YENEEA. CDR3 in DNA: TGTGCCAGCAGCTGGGGACTAGCGGGACGAGATGAGCAGTTCTTC. Translation gives CASSWGLAGRDEQFF.

In this sample, this clonotype turned up many times. J is TRBJ1-2 and V is TRBV5-1; D gene uncertain. The CDR3 runs to 14 residues. Germline V gives CDR1 SGHRS, CDR2 YFSETQ. The V and J ends lost 3 bases and 2 bases respectively, with 11 bases between them. DNA of the CDR3: TGCGCCAGCAGCTCGGGCCCTACAAACTATGGCTACACCTTC. It is translated as CASSSGPTNYGYTF. The whole variable domain, remainder taken from reference TRBV5-1 and TRBJ1-2, is KAGVTQTPRYLIKTRGQQVTLSCSPISGHRSVSWYQQTPGQGLQFLFEYFSETQRNKGNFPGRFSGRQFSNSRSEMNVSTLELGDSALYLCASSSGPTNYGYTFGSGTRLTVV.

Only a few counts were recorded for this clonotype. The chain carries TRBV2 and TRBJ1-5, with D possibly matching TRBD1 (5 bases). Germline V gene lookup returns CDR1 SNHLY and CDR2 FYNNEI. The CDR3 consists of 12 residues. The ends were cut back, 7 bases at V and 7 bases at J, with 11 bases in the middle. The CDR3: CASKRGGQPQHF. In nucleotides, the CDR3 is TGTGCCAGCAAAAGGGGAGGCCAGCCCCAGCATTTT.

The chain combines TRBV20-1 with TRBJ1-1, with D maybe TRBD1 (6 bases). From germline, CDR1 is DFQATT and CDR2 SNEGSKA (reference sequence). Trimming removed 1 base at V and 11 bases at J, with 20 bases between. The CDR3 sequence is 14 residues long. CDR3 sequence reads: CSARGDTRGIGAFF. CDR3 DNA: TGCAGTGCTAGAGGGGATACCAGGGGAATTGGGGCTTTCTTT.

The genes are TRBV7-9 and TRBJ2-7, with 11 bases identical to TRBD2. The junction had 9 bases not matched to a gene; V was cut back by 5 bases and J by 0 bases. This CDR3 contains 17 residues. The germline V gene has CDR1 SEHNR and CDR2 FQNEAQ (reference sequence). The CDR3 DNA follows: TGTGCCAGCAGCCTGGGGCTAGCGGGAGGTGGCTCCTACGAGCAGTACTTC. Translation: CASSLGLAGGGSYEQYF. Full variable domain (missing parts from reference TRBV7-9 and TRBJ2-7): DTGVSQNPRHKITKRGQNVTFRCDPISEHNRLYWYRQTLGQGPEFLTYFQNEAQLEKSRLLSDRFSAERPKGSFSTLEIQRTEQGDSAMYLCASSLGLAGGGSYEQYFGPGTRLTVT.

Only a few counts were recorded for this clonotype. CDR3 sequence: CASSHGGGGQFF. The CDR3 DNA sequence: TGTGCCAGCAGCCATGGGGGGGGTGGGCAGTTCTTC. V usage is TRBV3-1 and J usage is TRBJ2-1, with 7 positions matching TRBD2. Germline CDR1 LGHDT, CDR2 YNNKEL (reference sequence). CDR3 size: 12 residues. Trimming cost V 3 bases and J 12 bases; bases outside gene matches: 5.

The V call is TRBV7-2, the J call TRBJ2-1; possibly TRBD1 for D (6 bases). V lost 4 bases and J 5 bases, leaving 9 bases between the germline ends. Germline V gene sequence: CDR1 SGHTA, CDR2 FQGNSA. This CDR3 comprises 13 residues. The chain's CDR3 is CASSSDSHNEQFF. Here the CDR3 DNA reads TGTGCCAGCAGCTCGGACAGCCACAATGAGCAGTTCTTC.

This clonotype was found many times. This rearrangement joins TRBV20-1 to TRBJ2-1; D may be TRBD2 (6 bases). CDR1 is DFQATT, CDR2 SNEGSKA, per germline (reference sequence). Trimming removed 8 bases at V and 3 bases at J, with 20 bases between. The CDR3 sequence is 15 residues long. The CDR3 reads CSPRIAESSYNEQFF. CDR3 coding DNA: TGCAGTCCGAGAATAGCGGAAAGCAGCTACAATGAGCAGTTCTTC.

This clonotype was recorded at least ten times. This chain joins TRBV7-2 and TRBJ2-1; 9 bases map to TRBD2. The V and J ends lost 4 bases and 3 bases, in that order; junction bases with no gene match: 4. The V gene's germline CDR1 is SGHTA and CDR2 FQGNSA. The CDR3 consists of 15 residues. CDR3 bases: TGTGCCAGCAGCTCCTTACTAGCGGGCTACAATGAGCAGTTCTTC. Translating it yields CASSSLLAGYNEQFF.

This clonotype has only a few counts. The chain couples TRBV20-1 to TRBJ1-4, with TRBD1 matching over 9 bases. This CDR3 region has 13 residues. The germline gives CDR1 DFQATT, CDR2 SNEGSKA (reference sequence). Losses at the gene ends were 8 bases for V and 5 bases for J; bases not matched to a gene: 6. The CDR3 is CSPLGQGNEKLFF. CDR3 sequence (DNA): TGCAGTCCCCTGGGACAGGGCAATGAAAAACTGTTTTTT.